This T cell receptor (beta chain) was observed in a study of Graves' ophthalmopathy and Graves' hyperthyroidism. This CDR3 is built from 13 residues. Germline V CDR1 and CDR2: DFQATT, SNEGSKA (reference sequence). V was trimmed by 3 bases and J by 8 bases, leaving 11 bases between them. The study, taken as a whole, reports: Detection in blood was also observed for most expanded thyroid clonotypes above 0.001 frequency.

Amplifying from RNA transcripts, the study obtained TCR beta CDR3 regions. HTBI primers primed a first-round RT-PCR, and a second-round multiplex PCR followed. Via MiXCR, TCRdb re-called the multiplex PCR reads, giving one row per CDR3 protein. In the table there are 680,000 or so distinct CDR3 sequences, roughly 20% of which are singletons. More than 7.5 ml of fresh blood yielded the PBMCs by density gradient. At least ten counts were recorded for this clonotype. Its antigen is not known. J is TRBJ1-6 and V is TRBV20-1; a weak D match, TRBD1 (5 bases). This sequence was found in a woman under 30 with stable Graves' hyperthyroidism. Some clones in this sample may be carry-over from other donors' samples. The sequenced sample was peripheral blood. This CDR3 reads CSASKGADSPLHF. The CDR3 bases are TGCAGTGCTAGCAAAGGGGCTGATTCACCCCTCCACTTT.